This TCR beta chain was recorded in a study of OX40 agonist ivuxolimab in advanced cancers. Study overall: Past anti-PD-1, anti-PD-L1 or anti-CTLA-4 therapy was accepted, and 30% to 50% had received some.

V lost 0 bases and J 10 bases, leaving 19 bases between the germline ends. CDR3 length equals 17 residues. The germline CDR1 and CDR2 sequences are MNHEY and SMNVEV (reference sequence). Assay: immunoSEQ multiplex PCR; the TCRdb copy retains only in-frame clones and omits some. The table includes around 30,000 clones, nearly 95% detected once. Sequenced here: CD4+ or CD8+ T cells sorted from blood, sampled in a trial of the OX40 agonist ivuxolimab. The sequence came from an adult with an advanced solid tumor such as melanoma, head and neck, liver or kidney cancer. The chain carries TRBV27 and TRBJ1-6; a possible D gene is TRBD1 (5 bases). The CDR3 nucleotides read TGTGCCAGCAGTTTATCGGCGACTGGGGGGTTAGGCTCACCCCTCCACTTT. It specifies CASSLSATGGLGSPLHF.